This T cell receptor beta chain was observed in a study of T-cell reconstitution after alpha-beta-depleted transplantation in children. Unique molecular identifiers were used in preparing the TCRbeta library. Via MiXCR, TCRdb re-called the PCR reads, giving one row per CDR3 protein. The sample shows around 960,000 distinct CDR3 sequences, about 29% of them seen only once. Trimming took 8 bases from V and 9 from J, leaving 21 bases between them. Germline assignment: CDR1 SNHLY and CDR2 FYNNEI. The CDR3 sequence is 14 residues long. The origin of this receptor is a boy in the first two years of life who had a stem cell transplant for SCID, so the T cells may come from the graft donor. The rearrangement uses TRBV2 and TRBJ2-3; D might be TRBD2 (6 bases). The specimen was PBMCs, mostly from graft donor cells, collected 360 days after TCRalphabeta/CD19-depleted stem cell transplant. CDR3 protein: CASGPGPGGGTQYF. The CDR3 nucleotides read TGTGCCAGCGGGCCCGGGCCCGGAGGAGGGACGCAGTATTTT.